The sequence of this TCR beta chain was determined in a study of technical replicates of blood from a handful of donors. Profiling relied on immunoSEQ multiplex PCR, and the TCRdb table lists in-frame clones only, not all of them. The sample lists roughly 70,000 clones, under 98% occurring once. The germline V gene has CDR1 MNHEY and CDR2 SVGAGI. The CDR3 totals 14 residues. Deletions cut 7 bases from V and 2 bases from J, with 15 bases between. The receptor comes from a human donor in good health. Sequencing used T cells isolated from PBMCs. The chain uses TRBV6-5 and TRBJ2-7; the D gene is possibly TRBD1 (6 bases). CDR3 loop: CASKPARGTYEQYF. The CDR3 coding sequence is TGTGCCAGCAAGCCGGCCAGGGGAACCTACGAGCAGTACTTC.